These 6 T cell receptor beta chains were all obtained from the same sample, sequenced in a study of blood T cell repertoires in COVID-19. TCRdb's table, derived via immunoSEQ multiplex PCR, lists solely in-frame clones and lacks some. Of some 200,000 clones listed, 89% are singletons. Source material: peripheral blood. All receptors come from a woman aged 40 to 50 with acute or convalescent COVID-19.

Concerning this clone: The identical CDR3 is also encoded by other nucleotide sequences in the sample. V and J are TRBV20-1 and TRBJ1-2; D is unclear. Germline-derived CDR1 and CDR2 are DFQATT and SNEGSKA (reference sequence). V was clipped by 5 bases and J by 8 bases, with 6 bases between them. This CDR3 has 9 amino acids. CDR3 nucleotides: TGCAGTGCTTCTCGGGGCTACACCTTC. Translating it yields CSASRGYTF.

This chain joins TRBV2 and TRBJ1-4; TRBD1 might be the D (6 bases). This CDR3 has 16 amino acids. The V and J ends lost 3 bases and 1 base respectively, with 12 bases between them. Per germline, CDR1 SNHLY and CDR2 FYNNEI. The CDR3 DNA follows: TGTGCCAGCAGTGAGAGGGGGGGAAGAACTAATGAAAAACTGTTTTTT. The encoded protein is CASSERGGRTNEKLFF.

This clone has a single count. V and J are TRBV6-6 and TRBJ1-4; tentatively, D is TRBD1 (6 bases). Looked up from germline, CDR1 is MNHNY and CDR2 is SVGAGI (reference sequence). There are 13 residues in the CDR3. V was shortened by 5 bases and J by 14 bases, with 18 bases between the two germline ends. The CDR3 nucleotides are TGTGCCAGCAGTAACACTGACAGGTCTCCTCTGTTTTTT. This sequence encodes CASSNTDRSPLFF.

V gene TRBV4-1 combines with J gene TRBJ1-6; D may be TRBD1 (5 bases). The CDR3 covers 15 residues. The germline gives CDR1 MGHRA, CDR2 YSYEKL. Trimming took off 2 bases at V and 11 bases at J, with 16 bases between the two ends. The CDR3, as DNA: TGCGCCAGCAGCCAATTACGGGGGTCATGGCCACCCCTCCACTTT. It yields the protein CASSQLRGSWPPLHF.

The chain has TRBV4-1 and TRBJ1-2, with 7 bases identical to TRBD1. The CDR3 loop spans 15 amino acids. J was trimmed by 5 bases and V by 3 bases; bases with no gene match: 9. CDR1 is MGHRA, CDR2 YSYEKL, per germline. CDR3 region: CASSQPGQPHYGYTF. The CDR3 DNA follows: TGCGCCAGCAGCCAGCCGGGACAGCCTCATTATGGCTACACCTTC.

Only one count was recorded for this clone. This chain's CDR3 is CASSFTGAYNEKLFF. CDR3 DNA: TGTGCCAGCAGCTTTACAGGGGCCTATAATGAAAAACTGTTTTTT. The genes are TRBV11-2 and TRBJ1-4; TRBD1 matches 7 bases. Germline CDR1 and CDR2: SGHAT and FQNNGV. The CDR3 runs 15 residues. J was trimmed by 4 bases and V by 3 bases; bases with no gene match: 5.